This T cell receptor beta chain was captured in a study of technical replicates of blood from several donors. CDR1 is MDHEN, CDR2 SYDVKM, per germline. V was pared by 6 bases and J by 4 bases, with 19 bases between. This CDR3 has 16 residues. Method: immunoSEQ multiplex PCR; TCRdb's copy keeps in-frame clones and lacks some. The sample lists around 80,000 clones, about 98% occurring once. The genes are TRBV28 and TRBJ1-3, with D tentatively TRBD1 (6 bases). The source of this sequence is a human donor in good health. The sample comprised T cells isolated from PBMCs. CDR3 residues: CASRTDRDNQGNTIYF. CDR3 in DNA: TGTGCCAGCAGGACTGATCGGGACAACCAAGGAAACACCATATATTTT.